This T cell receptor beta chain was identified during a study of a mutant IDH1 vaccine in newly diagnosed glioma. For the study at large: The initiation of vaccination occurred 4-6 weeks after radiotherapy alone, or with temozolomide cycles. The treated group averaged approximately 42 years old and was roughly 60% male, approximately 38% female.

Clones were read by immunoSEQ multiplex PCR, and TCRdb kept only the in-frame ones, dropping some. The table lists about 40,000 clones, around 84% of them singletons. Remarks on this clone: Its antigen is unknown.

Time point described: week 11, during vaccination. Doses comprised 300 ug of mutant IDH1 20-mer peptide each, plus topical imiquimod. The germline CDR1 and CDR2 sequences are MNHNS and SASEGT. CDR3 length: 13 residues. V shed 10 bases and J 1 base; nucleotides not matched to a gene: 5. Here the sequenced sample was PBMCs, taken from a glioma patient whose treatment included an IDH1 peptide vaccine. The sequence derives from a middle-aged man with glioma. This rearrangement joins TRBV6-1 to TRBJ1-1, with 8 bases fitting TRBD1. The CDR3 sequence is CATQGARNTEAFF. The DNA of the CDR3 is TGTGCCACCCAGGGGGCGAGGAACACTGAAGCTTTCTTT.